Listed below are T cell receptor beta chains from one sample, sequenced in a study of T cell repertoires in cytomegalovirus infection. TCRdb used MiXCR to reprocess the reads, holding one entry per CDR3 protein. The sample has almost 550,000 distinct CDR3 sequences; approximately 15% are singletons. Sequenced input: CD8+ T cells from PBMCs. The receptors stem from a human donor in good health (CMV status not recorded). Some clones in this sample may be carry-over from other donors' samples. Both conserved end residues are part of each CDR3. A D gene is named only where the DNA matches it firmly. Size tells how often a clone was seen (once, few, many) or the class of an expanded clone, and some rows leave it out.

D gene,J gene,V gene,clone size,CDR3 DNA,CDR3 protein
.,TRBJ2-7,TRBV28,few,TGTGCCAGCAGTTTGTCTCCCCGACAGCTACTACGTCTGGAGCAGTACTTC,CASSLSPRQLLRLEQYF
TRBD1,TRBJ1-2,TRBV6-6,many,TGTGCCAGCAGTTACGCTCGGAGGGGGCAGGATGGCTACACCTTC,CASSYARRGQDGYTF
.,TRBJ1-2,TRBV4-1,few,TGCGCCAGCAGCCAAGAAGACAGCTATGGCTACACCTTC,CASSQEDSYGYTF
.,TRBJ2-7,TRBV7-9,many,TGTGCCAGCAGCACCGCCAATTTCTACGAGCAGTACTTC,CASSTANFYEQYF
.,TRBJ1-5,TRBV7-8,many,TGTGCCAGCAGCTTTTCGGGGATGGGGAATCAGCCCCAGCATTTT,CASSFSGMGNQPQHF
.,TRBJ1-2,TRBV7-9,many,TGTGCCAGCAACCCCCCGGGAGCCCCTAACTATGGCTACACCTTC,CASNPPGAPNYGYTF
TRBD2,TRBJ2-7,TRBV11-1,few,TGTGCCAGCAGCTTACTTAGCGGGTTCTCCTACGAGCAGTACTTC,CASSLLSGFSYEQYF
TRBD1,TRBJ2-2,TRBV29-1,.,TGCAGCGTTGAAGATCGGCGACAGGGACATACCGGGGAGCTGTTTTTT,CSVEDRRQGHTGELFF
TRBD1,TRBJ2-5,TRBV24-1,.,TGTGCCACCAGTGATTTGAAGACAGGGCTAGAGACCCAGTACTTC,CATSDLKTGLETQYF
.,TRBJ1-4,TRBV3-1,.,TGTGCCAGCAGCCAAGATCGAGAGGGGCTAGGTGAAAAACTGTTTTTT,CASSQDREGLGEKLFF
.,TRBJ2-6,TRBV29-1,many,TGCAGCGTTATGGACCCAGAAGAAGCCTCTGGGGCCAACGTCCTGACTTTC,CSVMDPEEASGANVLTF
TRBD1,TRBJ1-2,TRBV6-5,many,TGTGCCAGCAGTTTCTCGGACAGGGGGTATTCTGGCTACACCTTC,CASSFSDRGYSGYTF
TRBD1,TRBJ1-1,TRBV19,.,TGTGCCAGTAGGGGGGGGACAGTGAACACTGAAGCTTTCTTT,CASRGGTVNTEAFF
.,TRBJ2-7,TRBV9,.,TGTGCCAGCAGCGTAGGCACATCCCCCTACGAGCAGTACTTC,CASSVGTSPYEQYF
TRBD1,TRBJ2-7,TRBV29-1,few,TGCAGCGTTGCCACAGGGGCCCCAAGTTACGAGCAGTACTTC,CSVATGAPSYEQYF
TRBD1,TRBJ1-5,TRBV6-6,.,TGTGCCAGCAGTTACCGGGGTTCGGCAGGGGGGAATGGCAATCAGCCCCAGCATTTT,CASSYRGSAGGNGNQPQHF
TRBD2,TRBJ2-2,TRBV5-1,.,TGCGCCAGCAGCTTGGACCTAGCGGGCGCGAACACCGGGGAGCTGTTTTTT,CASSLDLAGANTGELFF
TRBD2,TRBJ2-2,TRBV12-3/TRBV12-4,few,TGTGCCAGCCGGCCTAGCGGCGGGGAGCTGTTTTTT,CASRPSGGELFF
.,TRBJ1-2,TRBV7-9,few,TGTGCCAGCAGCCCTCCGGGCGGCAACTATGGCTACACCTTC,CASSPPGGNYGYTF